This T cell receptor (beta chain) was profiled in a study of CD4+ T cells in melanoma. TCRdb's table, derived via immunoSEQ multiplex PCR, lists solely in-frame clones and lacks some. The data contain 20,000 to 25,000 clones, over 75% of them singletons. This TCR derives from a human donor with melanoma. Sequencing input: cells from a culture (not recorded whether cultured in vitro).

CDR3 residues: CASSLQRGATDTQYF. The CDR3 bases are TGTGCCAGCTCCCTCCAGCGGGGGGCTACGGATACGCAGTATTTT. This chain joins TRBV18 and TRBJ2-3; 9 nucleotides match TRBD2. V lost 6 bases to trimming and J lost 6 bases; unmatched junction nucleotides: 10. The CDR3 is made up of 15 amino acids. CDR1 and CDR2 from the germline V gene are KGHSH and LQKENI.